These 27 T cell receptor beta chains were all obtained from the same sample, sequenced in a study of blood T cell repertoires in COVID-19. Measured with immunoSEQ multiplex PCR; TCRdb has only the in-frame clones, and not every one. The sample lists some 170,000 clones, about 80% occurring once. Sequencing was carried out using peripheral blood. These receptors all come from a woman in her 70s with acute or convalescent COVID-19.

This clone was seen only once. The V and J genes are TRBV2 and TRBJ1-6, with 8 bases aligning to TRBD1. The CDR3 is 14 residues long. The J segment lost 6 bases and the V segment lost 6 bases, leaving 4 bases of the junction unmatched. The germline V gene encodes CDR1 SNHLY and CDR2 FYNNEI. CDR3 bases: TGTGCCAGCAGGCGACAGGGGACTAATTCACCCCTCCACTTT. This sequence encodes CASRRQGTNSPLHF.

CDR3 residues: CAWSVGGFTNQPQHF. CDR3 DNA sequence: TGTGCCTGGAGTGTAGGGGGATTTACCAATCAGCCCCAGCATTTT. This sequence joins TRBV30 and TRBJ1-5, with D possibly TRBD1 on 6 matching bases. The CDR3 length is 15 residues. Trimming stripped 0 bases from V and 3 bases from J, with 12 bases between. The germline V gene has CDR1 GTSNPN and CDR2 SVGIG (reference sequence).

This rearrangement joins TRBV28 to TRBJ1-4, with D possibly matching TRBD1 (6 bases). CDR1 is MDHEN, CDR2 SYDVKM, per germline. The V gene lost 6 bases and the J gene lost 0 bases, with 11 bases spanning the gap. The CDR3 spans 15 residues. The CDR3 reads CASSSNRATNEKLFF. The DNA of the CDR3 is TGTGCCAGCAGCTCTAACAGGGCAACTAATGAAAAACTGTTTTTT.

The V call is TRBV27, the J call TRBJ1-2, with TRBD1 matching 7 bases. The CDR3 spans 15 residues. Germline V CDR1 and CDR2: MNHEY, SMNVEV (reference sequence). The J segment lost 5 bases and the V segment lost 5 bases, leaving 11 bases of the junction unmatched. The DNA of the CDR3 is TGTGCCAGCAGTAGAACAGGACAGGTTTGGTATGGCTACACCTTC. Translated, it gives CASSRTGQVWYGYTF.

This rearrangement joins TRBV6-6 to TRBJ1-3; TRBD1 is a possible D gene (6 bases). The CDR3 length is 16 residues. CDR1 and CDR2 from the germline V gene are MNHNY and SVGAGI (reference sequence). Trimming left V 2 bases short and J 0 bases short, with 11 bases between. The CDR3 bases are TGTGCCAGCAGTTACGGACAGCCCTACTCTGGAAACACCATATATTTT. The encoded protein is CASSYGQPYSGNTIYF.

This clone was picked up one time. The rearrangement links TRBV15 to TRBJ1-5; 9 nucleotides line up with TRBD1. J was trimmed by 2 bases and V by 5 bases; bases with no gene match: 4. CDR3 length: 15 amino acids. The germline V gene has CDR1 LNHNV and CDR2 YYDKDF (reference sequence). CDR3 bases: TGTGCCACCAGCGTTGGGGACAGGGGCAATCAGCCCCAGCATTTT. This gives the protein CATSVGDRGNQPQHF.

The V gene is TRBV7-6, the J gene TRBJ1-2; 9 bases map to TRBD1. This CDR3 is 15 amino acids long. V trimming: 5 bases; J trimming: 2 bases; junction bases outside the gene matches: 6. In germline, CDR1 is SGHVS, CDR2 FNYEAQ. The CDR3 loop reads CASSPRDRANYGYTF. The CDR3 region has the DNA TGTGCCAGCAGCCCTCGGGACAGGGCAAACTATGGCTACACCTTC. Full variable domain (missing parts from reference TRBV7-6 and TRBJ1-2): GAGVSQSPRYKVTKRGQDVALRCDPISGHVSLYWYRQALGQGPEFLTYFNYEAQQDKSGLPNDRFSAERPEGSISTLTIQRTEQRDSAMYRCASSPRDRANYGYTFGSGTRLTVV.

This clone was observed once. The gene calls are TRBV30 and TRBJ1-4; 7 bases are a match to TRBD1. The germline V gene encodes CDR1 GTSNPN and CDR2 SVGIG (reference sequence). With V trimmed by 1 base and J by 5 bases, 7 bases remained unmatched. This CDR3 contains 15 residues. CDR3 in amino acids: CAWSEPATGNEKLFF. In nucleotides, the CDR3 is TGTGCCTGGAGTGAGCCCGCGACAGGGAATGAAAAACTGTTTTTT. The whole variable domain, remainder taken from reference TRBV30 and TRBJ1-4, is SQTIHQWPATLVQPVGSPLSLECTVEGTSNPNLYWYRQAAGRGLQLLFYSVGIGQISSEVPQNLSASRPQDRQFILSSKKLLLSDSGFYLCAWSEPATGNEKLFFGSGTQLSVL.

The V gene is TRBV6-2 or TRBV6-3, the J gene TRBJ1-1; 9 positions match TRBD1. With V trimmed by 5 bases and J by 9 bases, 7 bases remained unmatched. There are 13 residues in the CDR3. In germline, CDR1 is MNHEY, CDR2 SVGEGT. The CDR3 here is CASSGNTGGQAFF. For the CDR3, the DNA is TGTGCCAGCAGTGGAAACACAGGGGGCCAAGCTTTCTTT.

The CDR3, as DNA: TGCGCCAGCCTCGGGACAGGGGACGAGCAGTACTTC. Encoded protein: CASLGTGDEQYF. The V call is TRBV5-1, the J call TRBJ2-7; 10 nucleotides align to TRBD1. Trimming removed 7 bases from V and 5 bases from J; junction bases left unmatched: 3. This CDR3 contains 12 residues. Germline lookup yields CDR1 SGHRS and CDR2 YFSETQ. Supplemented by reference TRBV5-1 and TRBJ2-7, the full variable domain reads KAGVTQTPRYLIKTRGQQVTLSCSPISGHRSVSWYQQTPGQGLQFLFEYFSETQRNKGNFPGRFSGRQFSNSRSEMNVSTLELGDSALYLCASLGTGDEQYFGPGTRLTVT.

In its sample, this clone was seen a few times. The chain carries TRBV7-6 and TRBJ2-5; 8 bases fit TRBD2. The germline CDR1 and CDR2 sequences are SGHVS and FNYEAQ. Trimming took 1 base from V and 2 from J; bases not matched to a gene: 6. The CDR3 runs 16 residues. In DNA, the CDR3 is TGTGCCAGCAGCTTAGGGCCGGGAGGGGGGCAAGAGACCCAGTACTTC. Protein: CASSLGPGGGQETQYF.

This chain joins TRBV5-1 and TRBJ2-1; 7 bases align to TRBD2. The length of the CDR3 is 14 residues. CDR1 is SGHRS, CDR2 YFSETQ, per germline. J lost 7 bases, V lost 3 bases, and 7 bases had no gene match. In DNA, the CDR3 is TGCGCCAGCAGCTCCAGCGGGGTAGGGAATGAGCAGTTCTTC. This encodes CASSSSGVGNEQFF.

This clone has only a few counts. The chain uses TRBV7-2 and TRBJ2-1, with D unclear. Germline V lookup: CDR1 SGHTA, CDR2 FQGNSA. The V end lost 1 base, the J end lost 7 bases, and 8 bases lay between the germline ends. The CDR3 totals 13 residues. CDR3 in amino acids: CASSLGQVNEQFF. In nucleotides, the CDR3 is TGTGCCAGCAGCTTAGGGCAGGTGAATGAGCAGTTCTTC.

V usage is TRBV18 and J usage is TRBJ2-7, with 8 nucleotides matching TRBD1. The V and J ends lost 4 bases and 4 bases, in that order; junction bases with no gene match: 9. The CDR3 has 15 amino acids. Germline values: CDR1 KGHSH, CDR2 LQKENI. CDR3 sequence: CASSRLQGVTYEQYF. The CDR3 bases are TGTGCCAGCTCACGCCTACAGGGGGTAACGTACGAGCAGTACTTC.

The V and J genes are TRBV6-1 and TRBJ2-7; TRBD1 matches 9 bases. This CDR3 spans 16 amino acids. J was trimmed by 6 bases and V by 0 bases; bases with no gene match: 9. CDR1 is MNHNS and CDR2 is SASEGT in the germline V gene. CDR3 in DNA: TGTGCCAGCAGTGAAGCTTGGCGACAGGGGGTTGGCGAGCAGTACTTC. Translating it yields CASSEAWRQGVGEQYF.

The chain recombines TRBV28 with TRBJ2-1; TRBD2 matches 8 bases. Germline lookup yields CDR1 MDHEN and CDR2 SYDVKM. With 4 bases clipped from V and 0 bases from J, the junction kept 5 bases outside the gene matches. The CDR3 spans 16 residues. Here the CDR3 reads CASSSREASSYNEQFF. CDR3 DNA: TGTGCCAGCAGTTCGCGGGAGGCTAGCTCCTACAATGAGCAGTTCTTC.

This clone has just a few counts. This chain uses TRBV2 with TRBJ2-2, with TRBD2 identical over 10 bases. Trimming cost V 4 bases and J 7 bases; bases outside gene matches: 3. This CDR3 is built from 14 residues. Looked up from germline, CDR1 is SNHLY and CDR2 is FYNNEI. The chain's CDR3 is CASSGTSGFGELFF. The CDR3 DNA sequence: TGTGCCAGCAGTGGGACTAGCGGTTTCGGGGAGCTGTTTTTT.

The rearrangement uses TRBV6-4 and TRBJ2-7; TRBD2 matches at 9 bases. Germline V gene lookup returns CDR1 MRHNA and CDR2 SNTAGT. The CDR3 runs to 16 residues. Unmatched junction bases numbered 7, after V lost 3 bases and J lost 1 base. CDR3 nucleotides: TGTGCCAGCAGTGAAGGGCTAGCGGGGTTTTCCTACGAGCAGTACTTC. Its protein product is CASSEGLAGFSYEQYF.

This chain uses TRBV7-2 with TRBJ2-7, with 9 bases that match TRBD1. This CDR3 contains 14 residues. Per the germline V gene, CDR1 is SGHTA and CDR2 is FQGNSA. V shed 5 bases, J shed 6 bases, and the junction held 8 bases outside the gene matches. CDR3 sequence reads: CASSPRTGVSEQYF. The CDR3 DNA reads as TGTGCCAGCAGCCCGAGGACAGGGGTCAGCGAGCAGTACTTC.

The V call is TRBV19, the J call TRBJ2-3; 12 nucleotides agree with TRBD2. Germline lookup yields CDR1 LNHDA and CDR2 SQIVND (reference sequence). Trimming removed 5 bases from V and 14 bases from J; junction bases left unmatched: 11. CDR3 length: 14 residues. The CDR3 is CASSPLAGGEVRYF. CDR3 sequence (DNA): TGTGCCAGTAGTCCACTAGCGGGGGGCGAGGTGCGGTATTTT. The full variable domain, its missing parts supplied by reference TRBV19 and TRBJ2-3, is DGGITQSPKYLFRKEGQNVTLSCEQNLNHDAMYWYRQDPGQGLRLIYYSQIVNDFQKGDIAEGYSVSREKKESFPLTVTSAQKNPTAFYLCASSPLAGGEVRYFGPGTRLTVL.

Note on this clone: Germline is not matched at one junction end, which may reflect a read error. The genes are TRBV11-1 and TRBJ2-3; D unclear. This CDR3 comprises 14 residues. Germline V gene sequence: CDR1 SGHAT, CDR2 FQDESV (reference sequence). CDR3 bases: TGTGCCAGCACCTTAGGGCAAAGCACAGATACGCAGTATTTT. Encoded protein: CASTLGQSTDTQYF. The variable domain in full, with the rest retrieved from reference TRBV11-1 and TRBJ2-3, is EAEVAQSPRYKITEKSQAVAFWCDPISGHATLYWYRQILGQGPELLVQFQDESVVDDSQLPKDRFSAERLKGVDSTLKIQPAELGDSAMYLCASTLGQSTDTQYFGPGTRLTVL.

The V call is TRBV4-1, the J call TRBJ2-7; D perhaps matches TRBD1 (5 bases). Germline loops: CDR1 MGHRA, CDR2 YSYEKL. Between the trimmed V and J ends, which lost 4 bases and 1 base, there was a span of 14 bases. This CDR3 spans 15 amino acids. Here the CDR3 reads CASSRQGDVSYEQYF. For the CDR3, the DNA is TGCGCCAGCAGCCGCCAAGGGGATGTTTCCTACGAGCAGTACTTC.

This clone was picked up a small number of times. The chain is built from TRBV7-2 and TRBJ2-1; 15 bases are shared with TRBD2. Germline CDR1 and CDR2: SGHTA and FQGNSA. The CDR3 runs 18 residues. V lost 5 bases, J lost 4 bases, and 9 bases stayed unmatched. CDR3 in amino acids: CASSLEGTSGRWYNEQFF. Here the CDR3 DNA reads TGTGCCAGCAGCCTGGAAGGGACTAGCGGGAGGTGGTACAATGAGCAGTTCTTC.

The J gene is TRBJ1-2, the V gene TRBV21-1. TRBV21-1 is assigned pseudogene status. This CDR3 is built from 15 residues. CDR3: CASSKGTGGTCGYTF. DNA for the CDR3: TGTGCCAGCAGCAAAGGGACGGGGGGGACCTGCGGCTACACCTTC.

The rearrangement links TRBV5-1 to TRBJ1-3; maybe TRBD1 (6 bases). Per the germline V gene, CDR1 is SGHRS and CDR2 is YFSETQ. This CDR3 comprises 15 residues. V was pared by 4 bases and J by 0 bases, with 11 bases between. The CDR3 DNA reads as TGCGCCAGCAGCCCTGGGGGGGCCTCTGGAAACACCATATATTTT. This codes for CASSPGGASGNTIYF.

The genes are TRBV6-5 and TRBJ1-3; the D gene is possibly TRBD1 (5 bases). This CDR3 comprises 14 residues. V gave up 6 bases and J gave up 3 bases, with 12 bases separating them. In germline, CDR1 is MNHEY, CDR2 SVGAGI. The chain's CDR3 is CASRPAGVGNTIYF. CDR3 nucleotide sequence: TGTGCCAGCAGGCCTGCGGGGGTTGGAAACACCATATATTTT.

This rearrangement joins TRBV15 to TRBJ1-1; 9 bases are a match to TRBD1. V gave up 3 bases and J gave up 3 bases; unmatched junction bases: 20. Germline loops: CDR1 LNHNV, CDR2 YYDKDF (reference sequence). There are 20 residues in the CDR3. CDR3 bases: TGTGCCACCAGCAGCCATAAGACCGGGACAGGGTCAATATATGACACTGAAGCTTTCTTT. Its protein is CATSSHKTGTGSIYDTEAFF.